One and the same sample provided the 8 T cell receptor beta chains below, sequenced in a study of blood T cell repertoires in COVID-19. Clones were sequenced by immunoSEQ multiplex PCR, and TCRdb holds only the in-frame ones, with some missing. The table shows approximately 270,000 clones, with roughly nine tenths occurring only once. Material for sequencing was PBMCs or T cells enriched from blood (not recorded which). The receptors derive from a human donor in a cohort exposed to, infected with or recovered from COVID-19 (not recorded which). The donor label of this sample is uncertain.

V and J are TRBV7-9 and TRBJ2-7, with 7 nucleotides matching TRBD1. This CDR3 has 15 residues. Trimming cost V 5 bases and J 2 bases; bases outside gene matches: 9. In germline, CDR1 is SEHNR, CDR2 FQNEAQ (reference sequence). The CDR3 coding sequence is TGTGCCAGCAGCCATGCACGGGACAGCCCCTACGAGCAGTACTTC. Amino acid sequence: CASSHARDSPYEQYF.

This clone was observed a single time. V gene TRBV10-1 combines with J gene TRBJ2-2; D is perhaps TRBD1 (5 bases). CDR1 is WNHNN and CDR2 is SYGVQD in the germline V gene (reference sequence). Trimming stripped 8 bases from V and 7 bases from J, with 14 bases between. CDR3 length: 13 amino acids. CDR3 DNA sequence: TGCGCCAGCGGCGACAGAATGCTCGGGGAGCTGTTTTTT. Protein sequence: CASGDRMLGELFF.

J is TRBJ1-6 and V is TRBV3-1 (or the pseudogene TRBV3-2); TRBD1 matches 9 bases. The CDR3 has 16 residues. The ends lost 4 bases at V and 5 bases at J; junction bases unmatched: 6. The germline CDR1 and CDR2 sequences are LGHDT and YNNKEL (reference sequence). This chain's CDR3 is CASSLGTGLDNSPLHF. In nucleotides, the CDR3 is TGTGCCAGCAGCCTGGGGACAGGGCTTGATAATTCACCCCTCCACTTT.

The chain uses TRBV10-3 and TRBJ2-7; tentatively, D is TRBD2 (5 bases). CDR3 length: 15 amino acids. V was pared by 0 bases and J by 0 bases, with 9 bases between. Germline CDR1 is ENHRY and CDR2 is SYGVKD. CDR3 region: CAISESRAVSYEQYF. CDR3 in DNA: TGTGCCATCAGTGAGTCGAGGGCAGTCTCCTACGAGCAGTACTTC.

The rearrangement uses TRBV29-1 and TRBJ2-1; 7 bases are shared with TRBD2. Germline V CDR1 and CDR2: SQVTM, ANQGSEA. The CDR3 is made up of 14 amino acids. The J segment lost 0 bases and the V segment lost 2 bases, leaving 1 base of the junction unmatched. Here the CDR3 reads CSVELAVSYNEQFF. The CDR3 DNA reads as TGCAGCGTTGAACTAGCGGTCTCCTACAATGAGCAGTTCTTC.

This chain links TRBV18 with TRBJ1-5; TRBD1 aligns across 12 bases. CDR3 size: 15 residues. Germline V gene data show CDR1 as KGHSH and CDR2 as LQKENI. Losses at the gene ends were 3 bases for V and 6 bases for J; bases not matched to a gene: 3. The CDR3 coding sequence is TGTGCCAGCTCACCTGGGACAGGGGGCCTTCAGCCCCAGCATTTT. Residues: CASSPGTGGLQPQHF.

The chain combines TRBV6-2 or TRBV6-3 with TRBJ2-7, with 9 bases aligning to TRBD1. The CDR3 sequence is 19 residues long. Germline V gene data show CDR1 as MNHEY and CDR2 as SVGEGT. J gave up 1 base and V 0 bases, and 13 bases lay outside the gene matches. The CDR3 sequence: CASSYSLTGGEKRSYEQYF. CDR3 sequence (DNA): TGTGCCAGCAGTTACTCTCTAACAGGGGGCGAGAAAAGATCCTACGAGCAGTACTTC.

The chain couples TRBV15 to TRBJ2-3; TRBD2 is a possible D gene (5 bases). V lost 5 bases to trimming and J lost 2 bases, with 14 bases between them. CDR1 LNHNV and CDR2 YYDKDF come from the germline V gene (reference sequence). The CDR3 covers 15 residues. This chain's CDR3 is CATSLSPGNTDTQYF. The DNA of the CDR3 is TGTGCCACCAGCCTATCTCCCGGGAACACAGATACGCAGTATTTT.